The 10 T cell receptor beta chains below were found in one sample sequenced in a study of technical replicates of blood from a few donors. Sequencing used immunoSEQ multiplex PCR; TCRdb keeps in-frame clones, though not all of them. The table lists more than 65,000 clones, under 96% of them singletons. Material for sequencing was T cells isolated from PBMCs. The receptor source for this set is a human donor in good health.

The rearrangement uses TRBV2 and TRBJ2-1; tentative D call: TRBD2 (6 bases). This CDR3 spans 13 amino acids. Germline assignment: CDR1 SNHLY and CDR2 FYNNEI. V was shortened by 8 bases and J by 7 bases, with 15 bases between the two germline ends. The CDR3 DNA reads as TGTGCCAGCGTGGTTGGGCGGGGAAATGAGCAGTTCTTC. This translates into CASVVGRGNEQFF.

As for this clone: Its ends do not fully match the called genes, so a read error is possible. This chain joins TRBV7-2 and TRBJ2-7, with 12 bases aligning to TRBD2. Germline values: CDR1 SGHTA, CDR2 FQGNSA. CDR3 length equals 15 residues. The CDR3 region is CASSLAGGYRYEQYF. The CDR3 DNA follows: TGTGCCAGCAGCCTAGCGGGAGGGTACAGGTACGAGCAGTACTTC. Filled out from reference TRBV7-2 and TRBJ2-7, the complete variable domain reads GAGVSQSPSNKVTEKGKDVELRCDPISGHTALYWYRQSLGQGLEFLIYFQGNSAPDKSGLPSDRFSAERTGGSVSTLTIQRTQQEDSAVYLCASSLAGGYRYEQYFGPGTRLTVT.

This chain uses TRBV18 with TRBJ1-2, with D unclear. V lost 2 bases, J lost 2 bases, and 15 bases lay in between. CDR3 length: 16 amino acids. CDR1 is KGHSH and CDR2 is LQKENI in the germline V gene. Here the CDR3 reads CASSPTVIAINYGYTF. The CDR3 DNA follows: TGTGCCAGCTCACCAACGGTCATCGCGATAAACTATGGCTACACCTTC.

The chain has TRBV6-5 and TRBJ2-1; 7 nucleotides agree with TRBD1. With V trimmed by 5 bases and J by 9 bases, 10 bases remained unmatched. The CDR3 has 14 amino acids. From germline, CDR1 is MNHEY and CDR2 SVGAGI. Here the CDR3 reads CASSLSGGRGEQFF. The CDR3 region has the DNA TGTGCCAGCAGTCTTTCAGGGGGTAGGGGTGAGCAGTTCTTC.

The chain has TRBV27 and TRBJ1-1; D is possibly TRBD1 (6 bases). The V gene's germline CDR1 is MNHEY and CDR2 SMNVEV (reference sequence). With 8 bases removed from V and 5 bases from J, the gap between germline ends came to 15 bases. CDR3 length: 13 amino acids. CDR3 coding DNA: TGTGCCAGCGCGATTTCAGGGGAGACTGAAGCTTTCTTT. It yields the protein CASAISGETEAFF.

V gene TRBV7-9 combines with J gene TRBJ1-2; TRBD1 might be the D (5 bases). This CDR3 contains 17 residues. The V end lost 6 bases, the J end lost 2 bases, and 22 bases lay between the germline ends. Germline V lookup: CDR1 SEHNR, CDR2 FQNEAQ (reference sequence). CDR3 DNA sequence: TGTGCCAGCAGTCAGACAGTTCCGACCCACAAGAACTATGGCTACACCTTC. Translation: CASSQTVPTHKNYGYTF.

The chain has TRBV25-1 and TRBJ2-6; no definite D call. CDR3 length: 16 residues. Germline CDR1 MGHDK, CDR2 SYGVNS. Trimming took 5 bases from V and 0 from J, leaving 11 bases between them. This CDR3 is CASSHPLASGANVLTF. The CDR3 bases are TGTGCCAGCAGTCACCCATTGGCCTCTGGGGCCAACGTCCTGACTTTC.

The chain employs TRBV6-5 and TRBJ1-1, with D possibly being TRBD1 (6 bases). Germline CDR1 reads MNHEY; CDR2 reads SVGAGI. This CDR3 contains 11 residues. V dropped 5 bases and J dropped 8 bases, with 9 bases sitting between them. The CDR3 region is CASSTGLEAFF. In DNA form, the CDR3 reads TGTGCCAGCAGTACAGGGCTCGAAGCTTTCTTT.

In DNA form, the CDR3 reads TGCAGTACGAACAGGGGAGTAGGCTACACCTTC. Encoded protein: CSTNRGVGYTF. The chain employs TRBV20-1 and TRBJ1-2; 7 bases are shared with TRBD1. The CDR3 length is 11 residues. Looked up from germline, CDR1 is DFQATT and CDR2 is SNEGSKA (reference sequence). V lost 8 bases to trimming and J lost 8 bases; unmatched junction nucleotides: 8.

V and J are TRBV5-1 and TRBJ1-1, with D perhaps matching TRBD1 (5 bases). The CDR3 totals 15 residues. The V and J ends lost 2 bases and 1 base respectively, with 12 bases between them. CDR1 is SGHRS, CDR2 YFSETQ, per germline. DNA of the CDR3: TGCGCCAGCAGCTTACAGACAGCCACGAACACTGAAGCTTTCTTT. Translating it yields CASSLQTATNTEAFF.